Below, 2 T cell receptor beta chains from the same sample are listed, as sequenced in a study of T-cell reconstitution after alpha-beta-depleted transplantation in children. Study outcomes and limitations: Newly produced T cells mostly accounted for T-cell counts and diversity one year post-transplant.

Unique molecular identifiers were used in preparing the TCRbeta library. TCRdb used MiXCR to reprocess the PCR reads, holding one entry per CDR3 protein. The sample includes 250,000 to 300,000 distinct CDR3 sequences, almost 8% seen only once; the top ten take approximately 9.6%. Their recognized antigens are unknown. Sample: peripheral blood, taken 360 days after TCRalphabeta/CD19-depleted stem cell transplant. Receptors originate from a female patient under 10 years old who had a stem cell transplant for Fanconi anemia, so the T cells may come from the graft donor.

In its sample, this clonotype was seen many times. This sequence joins TRBV6-2 or TRBV6-3 and TRBJ2-2; 8 nucleotides line up with TRBD1. The germline CDR1 and CDR2 sequences are MNHEY and SVGEGT. Trimming took 7 bases from V and 3 from J; bases not matched to a gene: 10. The CDR3 has 16 residues. CDR3 sequence (DNA): TGTGCCAGCAAAGGACAGGGTAGGATGTACACCGGGGAGCTGTTTTTT. Protein: CASKGQGRMYTGELFF.

The sample holds many counts of this clonotype. The chain is built from TRBV5-1 and TRBJ1-1, with D hard to call. V dropped 0 bases and J dropped 2 bases, with 8 bases sitting between them. This CDR3 region has 14 residues. The germline V gene encodes CDR1 SGHRS and CDR2 YFSETQ. The CDR3 protein is CASSLVAENTEAFF. The CDR3 DNA reads TGCGCCAGCAGCTTGGTAGCGGAAAACACTGAAGCTTTCTTT.